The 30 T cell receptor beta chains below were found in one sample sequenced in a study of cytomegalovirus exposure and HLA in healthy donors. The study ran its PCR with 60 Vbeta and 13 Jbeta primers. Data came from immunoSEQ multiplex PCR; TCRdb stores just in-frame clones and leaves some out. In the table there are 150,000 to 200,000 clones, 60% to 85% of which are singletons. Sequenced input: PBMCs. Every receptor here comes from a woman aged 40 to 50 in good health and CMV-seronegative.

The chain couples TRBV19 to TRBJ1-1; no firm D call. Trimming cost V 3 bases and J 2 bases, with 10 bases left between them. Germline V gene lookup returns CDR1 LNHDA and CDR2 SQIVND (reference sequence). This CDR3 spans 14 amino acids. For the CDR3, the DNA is TGTGCCAGTAGTATTTGGAGGGCCAACACTGAAGCTTTCTTT. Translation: CASSIWRANTEAFF.

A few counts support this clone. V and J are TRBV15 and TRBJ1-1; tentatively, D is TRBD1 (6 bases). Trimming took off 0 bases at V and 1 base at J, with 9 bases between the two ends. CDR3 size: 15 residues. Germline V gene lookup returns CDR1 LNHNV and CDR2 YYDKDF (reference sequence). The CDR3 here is CATSREGTPNTEAFF. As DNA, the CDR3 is TGTGCCACCAGCAGAGAGGGGACACCGAACACTGAAGCTTTCTTT.

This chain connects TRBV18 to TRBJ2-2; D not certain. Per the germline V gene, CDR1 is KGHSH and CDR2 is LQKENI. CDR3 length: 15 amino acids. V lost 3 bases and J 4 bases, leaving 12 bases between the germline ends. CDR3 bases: TGTGCCAGCTCACCTGGGCAGCTTGTCACCGGGGAGCTGTTTTTT. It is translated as CASSPGQLVTGELFF.

This chain's CDR3 is CASFLGGGAKDTQYF. The CDR3 DNA is TGTGCCAGCTTCCTTGGCGGGGGGGCGAAAGATACGCAGTATTTT. This chain links TRBV6-1 with TRBJ2-3, with TRBD2 matching 9 bases. The CDR3 has 15 amino acids. CDR1 and CDR2 (germline): MNHNS, SASEGT. The ends lost 8 bases at V and 5 bases at J; junction bases unmatched: 11.

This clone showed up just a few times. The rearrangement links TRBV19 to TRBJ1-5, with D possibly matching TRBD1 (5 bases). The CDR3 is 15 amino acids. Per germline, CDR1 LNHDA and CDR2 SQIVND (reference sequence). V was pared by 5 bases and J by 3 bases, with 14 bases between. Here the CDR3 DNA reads TGTGCCAGTAGTGAGTTGGGTGGGGCCAATCAGCCCCAGCATTTT. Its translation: CASSELGGANQPQHF.

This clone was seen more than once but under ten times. This CDR3 reads CASSLVGVSNSPLHF. CDR3 nucleotide sequence: TGTGCCAGCAGTTTAGTAGGGGTCTCTAATTCACCCCTCCACTTT. The V and J genes are TRBV28 and TRBJ1-6, with a possible D match to TRBD1 (5 bases). The germline gives CDR1 MDHEN, CDR2 SYDVKM. Deletions cut 2 bases from V and 6 bases from J, with 11 bases between. The CDR3 runs to 15 residues.

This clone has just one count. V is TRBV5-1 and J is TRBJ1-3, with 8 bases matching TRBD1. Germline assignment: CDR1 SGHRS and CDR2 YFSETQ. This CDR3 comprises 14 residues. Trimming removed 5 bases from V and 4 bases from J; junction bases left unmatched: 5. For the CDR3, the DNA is TGCGCCAGCAGTCTGGACAGGGAAGGAAACACCATATATTTT. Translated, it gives CASSLDREGNTIYF.

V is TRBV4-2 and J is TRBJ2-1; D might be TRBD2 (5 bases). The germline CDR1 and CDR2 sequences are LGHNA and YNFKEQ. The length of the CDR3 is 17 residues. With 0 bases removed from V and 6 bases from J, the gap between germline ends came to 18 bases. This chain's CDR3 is CASSQEMKSGWGNEQFF. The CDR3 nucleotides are TGTGCCAGCAGCCAAGAAATGAAGTCGGGGTGGGGCAATGAGCAGTTCTTC.

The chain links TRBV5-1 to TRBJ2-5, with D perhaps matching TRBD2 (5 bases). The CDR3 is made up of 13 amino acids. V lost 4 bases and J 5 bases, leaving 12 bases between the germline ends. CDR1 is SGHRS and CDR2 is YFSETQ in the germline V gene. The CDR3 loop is CASSPYRGETQYF. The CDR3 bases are TGCGCCAGCAGCCCTTACAGAGGGGAGACCCAGTACTTC.

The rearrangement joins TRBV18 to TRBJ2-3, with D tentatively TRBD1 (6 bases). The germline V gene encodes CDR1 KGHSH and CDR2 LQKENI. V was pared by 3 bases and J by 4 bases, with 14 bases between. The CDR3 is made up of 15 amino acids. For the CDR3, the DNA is TGTGCCAGCTCACCGTACAGGGAGAGCGCAGATACGCAGTATTTT. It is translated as CASSPYRESADTQYF.

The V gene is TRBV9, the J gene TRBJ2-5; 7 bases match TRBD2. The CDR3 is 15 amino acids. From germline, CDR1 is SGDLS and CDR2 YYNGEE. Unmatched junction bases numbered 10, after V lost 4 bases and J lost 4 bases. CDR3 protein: CASSSFGGKVETQYF. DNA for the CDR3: TGTGCCAGCAGCTCATTCGGGGGGAAGGTAGAGACCCAGTACTTC.

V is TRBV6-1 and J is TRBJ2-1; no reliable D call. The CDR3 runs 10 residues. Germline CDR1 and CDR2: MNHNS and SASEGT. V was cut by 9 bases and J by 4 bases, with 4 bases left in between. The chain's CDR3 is CASTYNEQFF. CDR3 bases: TGTGCCAGTACTTACAATGAGCAGTTCTTC.

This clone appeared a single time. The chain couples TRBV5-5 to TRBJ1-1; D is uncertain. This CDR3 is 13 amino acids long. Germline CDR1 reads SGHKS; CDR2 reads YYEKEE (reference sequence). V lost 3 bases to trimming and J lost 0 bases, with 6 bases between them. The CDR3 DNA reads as TGTGCCAGCAGCTCAGGTGTGAACACTGAAGCTTTCTTT. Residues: CASSSGVNTEAFF.

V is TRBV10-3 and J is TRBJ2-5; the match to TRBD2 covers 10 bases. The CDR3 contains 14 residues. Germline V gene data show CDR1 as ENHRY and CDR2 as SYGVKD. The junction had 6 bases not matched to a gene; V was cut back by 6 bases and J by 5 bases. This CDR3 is CAISKSGGGETQYF. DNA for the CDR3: TGTGCCATCAGCAAGAGCGGGGGGGGTGAGACCCAGTACTTC.

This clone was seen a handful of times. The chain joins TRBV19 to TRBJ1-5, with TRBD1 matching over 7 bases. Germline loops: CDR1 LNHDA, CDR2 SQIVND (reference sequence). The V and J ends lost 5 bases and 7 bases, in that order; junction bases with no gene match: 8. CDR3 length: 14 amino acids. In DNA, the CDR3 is TGTGCCAGTAGTCCATACCAGGGGGACCAGCCCCAGCATTTT. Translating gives CASSPYQGDQPQHF.

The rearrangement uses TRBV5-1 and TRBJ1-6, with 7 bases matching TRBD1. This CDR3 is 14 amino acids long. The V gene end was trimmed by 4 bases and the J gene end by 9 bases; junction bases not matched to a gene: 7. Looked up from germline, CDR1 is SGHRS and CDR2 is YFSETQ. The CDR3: CASSPDREASPLHF. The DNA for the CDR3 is TGCGCCAGCAGCCCCGACAGGGAAGCTTCACCCCTCCACTTT.

CDR3 in amino acids: CASSLNRGGAKSTDTQYF. The CDR3 DNA sequence: TGCGCCAGCAGCCTCAATCGAGGGGGGGCCAAATCCACAGATACGCAGTATTTT. The V call is TRBV4-1, the J call TRBJ2-3; D possibly corresponds to TRBD2 (7 bases). V was clipped by 4 bases and J by 2 bases, with 22 bases between them. This CDR3 is 18 amino acids long. Germline assignment: CDR1 MGHRA and CDR2 YSYEKL.

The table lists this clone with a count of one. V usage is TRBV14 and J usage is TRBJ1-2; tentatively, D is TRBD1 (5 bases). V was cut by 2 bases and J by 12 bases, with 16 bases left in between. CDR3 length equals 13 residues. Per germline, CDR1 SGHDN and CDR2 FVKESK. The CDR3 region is CASSQLQGSMDTF. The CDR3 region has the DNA TGTGCCAGCAGCCAATTGCAGGGTTCCATGGACACCTTC.

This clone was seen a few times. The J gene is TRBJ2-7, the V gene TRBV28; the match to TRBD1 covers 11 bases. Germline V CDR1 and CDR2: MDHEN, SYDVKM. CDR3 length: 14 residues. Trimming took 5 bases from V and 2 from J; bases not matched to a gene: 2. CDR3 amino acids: CASSTGQGAYEQYF. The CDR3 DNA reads TGTGCCAGCAGTACGGGACAGGGGGCCTACGAGCAGTACTTC.

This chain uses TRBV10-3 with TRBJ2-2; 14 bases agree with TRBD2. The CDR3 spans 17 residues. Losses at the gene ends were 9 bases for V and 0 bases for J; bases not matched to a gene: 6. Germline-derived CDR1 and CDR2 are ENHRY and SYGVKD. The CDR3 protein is CAMGLAGERANTGELFF. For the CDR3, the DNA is TGTGCCATGGGACTAGCGGGGGAGCGAGCGAACACCGGGGAGCTGTTTTTT.

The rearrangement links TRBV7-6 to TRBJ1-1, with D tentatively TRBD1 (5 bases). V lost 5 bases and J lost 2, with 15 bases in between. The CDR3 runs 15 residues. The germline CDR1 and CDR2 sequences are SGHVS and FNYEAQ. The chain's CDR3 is CASSTRGDRNTEAFF. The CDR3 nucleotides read TGTGCCAGCAGCACTCGAGGTGACAGAAACACTGAAGCTTTCTTT.

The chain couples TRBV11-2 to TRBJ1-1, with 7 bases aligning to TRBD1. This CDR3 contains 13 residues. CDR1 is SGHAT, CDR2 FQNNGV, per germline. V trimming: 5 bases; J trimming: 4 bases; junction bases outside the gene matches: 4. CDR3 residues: CASSVAGGTEAFF. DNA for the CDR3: TGTGCCAGCAGCGTCGCAGGGGGCACTGAAGCTTTCTTT.

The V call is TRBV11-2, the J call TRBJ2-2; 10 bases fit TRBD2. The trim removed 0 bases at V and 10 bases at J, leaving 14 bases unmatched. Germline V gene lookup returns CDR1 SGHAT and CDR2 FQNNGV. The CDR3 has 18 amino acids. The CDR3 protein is CASSLDLATSGSLEELFF. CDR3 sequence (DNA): TGTGCCAGCAGCTTAGATCTGGCGACTAGCGGGTCCTTGGAGGAGCTGTTTTTT.

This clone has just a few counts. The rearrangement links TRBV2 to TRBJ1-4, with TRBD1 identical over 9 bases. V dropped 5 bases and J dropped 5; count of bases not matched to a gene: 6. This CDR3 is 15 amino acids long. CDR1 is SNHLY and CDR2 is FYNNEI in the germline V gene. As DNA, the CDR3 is TGTGCCAGCAGTTCACAGGGGGCGAGGAATGAAAAACTGTTTTTT. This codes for CASSSQGARNEKLFF.

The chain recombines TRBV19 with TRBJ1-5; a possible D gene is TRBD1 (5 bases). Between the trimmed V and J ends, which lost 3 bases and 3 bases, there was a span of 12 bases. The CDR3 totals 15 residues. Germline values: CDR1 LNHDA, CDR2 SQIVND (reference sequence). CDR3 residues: CASSIPPGNNQPQHF. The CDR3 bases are TGTGCCAGTAGTATCCCACCAGGGAACAATCAGCCCCAGCATTTT. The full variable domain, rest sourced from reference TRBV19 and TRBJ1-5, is DGGITQSPKYLFRKEGQNVTLSCEQNLNHDAMYWYRQDPGQGLRLIYYSQIVNDFQKGDIAEGYSVSREKKESFPLTVTSAQKNPTAFYLCASSIPPGNNQPQHFGDGTRLSIL.

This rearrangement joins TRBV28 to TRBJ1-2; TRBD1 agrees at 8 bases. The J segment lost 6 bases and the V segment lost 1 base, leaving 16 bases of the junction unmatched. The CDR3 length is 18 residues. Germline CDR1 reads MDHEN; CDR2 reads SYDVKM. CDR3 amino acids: CASSLSFGVAGGVDGYTF. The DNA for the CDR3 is TGTGCCAGCAGTTTATCGTTCGGGGTGGCAGGGGGCGTTGATGGCTACACCTTC.

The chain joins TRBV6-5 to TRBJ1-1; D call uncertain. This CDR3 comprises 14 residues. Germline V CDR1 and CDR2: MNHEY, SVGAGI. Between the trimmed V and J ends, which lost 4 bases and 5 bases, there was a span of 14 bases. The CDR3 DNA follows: TGTGCCAGCAGTTTAGTCTCAACGGGGACTGAAGCTTTCTTT. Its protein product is CASSLVSTGTEAFF.

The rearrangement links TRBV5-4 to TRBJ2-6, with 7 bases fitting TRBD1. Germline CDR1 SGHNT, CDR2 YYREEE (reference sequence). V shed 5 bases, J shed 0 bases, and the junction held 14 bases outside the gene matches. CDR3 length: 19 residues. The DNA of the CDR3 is TGTGCCAGCAGTGCGGTCAGGACAGGAGTTAACTCTGGGGCCAACGTCCTGACTTTC. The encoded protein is CASSAVRTGVNSGANVLTF.

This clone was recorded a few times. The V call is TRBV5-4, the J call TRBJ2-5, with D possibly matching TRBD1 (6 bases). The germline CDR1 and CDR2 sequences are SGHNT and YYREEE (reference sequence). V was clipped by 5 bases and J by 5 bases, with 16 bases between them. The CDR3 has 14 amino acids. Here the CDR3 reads CASRQTGYGETQYF. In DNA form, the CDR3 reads TGTGCCAGCAGGCAAACAGGGTACGGCGAGACCCAGTACTTC.

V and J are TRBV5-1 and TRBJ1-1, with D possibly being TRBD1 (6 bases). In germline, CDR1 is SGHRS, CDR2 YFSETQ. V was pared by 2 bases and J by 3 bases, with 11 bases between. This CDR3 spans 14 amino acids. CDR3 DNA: TGCGCCAGCAGCTTTATGACAGGAGACACTGAAGCTTTCTTT. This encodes CASSFMTGDTEAFF.